The 10 T cell receptor beta chains below were found in one sample sequenced in a study of Graves' ophthalmopathy and Graves' hyperthyroidism. CDR3 regions of TCR beta were amplified from RNA transcripts. The first-round RT-PCR employed HTBI primers together with the Qiagen OneStep RT-PCR kit. A multiplex PCR was then performed as the second round. MiXCR, run by TCRdb on the multiplex PCR reads, gives a single entry per CDR3 protein. The sample shows about 600,000 distinct CDR3 sequences, about 40% of them seen only once. The sequencing sample was made of peripheral blood or thyroid tissue (not recorded which). All receptors derive from an adult man with Graves' hyperthyroidism.

Comments on this clonotype: Without the conserved terminal phenylalanine or tryptophan, this CDR3 likely stems from a read error. No DNA is shown, since the ends of the CDR3 on it are uncertain; the CDR3 is the one TCRdb lists. The chain links TRBV10-3 to TRBJ1-1. Germline lookup yields CDR1 ENHRY and CDR2 SYGVKD. Ends included, the CDR3 has 8 residues. CDR3: CAISVGIA.

With respect to this clonotype: The CDR3 end shows no conserved phenylalanine or tryptophan, and so a read error is likely. No DNA is shown, since the ends of the CDR3 on it are uncertain; the CDR3 is the one TCRdb lists. This chain connects TRBV3-1 to TRBJ2-7; the table's D call, TRBD1, has no DNA check behind it. Germline V CDR1 and CDR2: LGHDT, YNNKEL (reference sequence). Both ends counted, the CDR3 spans 8 residues. The CDR3 sequence is CASSHVRT.

This clonotype was recorded a few times. The V gene is TRBV6-6, the J gene TRBJ2-2; weak D call: TRBD2 (5 bases). This CDR3 contains 16 residues. V gave up 5 bases and J gave up 6 bases, with 19 bases separating them. Looked up from germline, CDR1 is MNHNY and CDR2 is SVGAGI (reference sequence). The CDR3 nucleotides are TGTGCCAGCAGTCGAGCCCACACCCGGGATGCCGGGGAGCTGTTTTTT. It encodes CASSRAHTRDAGELFF.

The chain employs TRBV7-9 and TRBJ1-6, with 11 bases lining up with TRBD1. Germline V gene data show CDR1 as SEHNR and CDR2 as FQNEAQ (reference sequence). The CDR3 covers 20 residues. With 3 bases clipped from V and 6 bases from J, the junction kept 16 bases outside the gene matches. CDR3 amino acids: CASSFRDRGFGLGANSPLHF. The CDR3 DNA sequence: TGTGCCAGCAGCTTCCGGGACAGGGGGTTTGGTCTTGGGGCTAATTCACCCCTCCACTTT.

The chain recombines TRBV2 with TRBJ1-1; 8 bases map to TRBD1. Germline lookup yields CDR1 SNHLY and CDR2 FYNNEI. Trimming took 2 bases from V and 0 from J; bases not matched to a gene: 8. CDR3 length: 17 residues. CDR3 amino acids: CASSERSGQGMNTEAFF. In DNA, the CDR3 is TGTGCCAGCAGTGAACGTTCCGGACAGGGAATGAACACTGAAGCTTTCTTT.

The sample holds many counts of this clonotype. The chain has TRBV7-9 and TRBJ1-5; tentatively, D is TRBD1 (5 bases). The V and J ends lost 0 bases and 3 bases respectively, with 9 bases between them. The CDR3 is 15 residues long. The germline V gene has CDR1 SEHNR and CDR2 FQNEAQ (reference sequence). Here the CDR3 reads CASSLAGADNQPQHF. CDR3 nucleotides: TGTGCCAGCAGCTTAGCAGGGGCTGACAATCAGCCCCAGCATTTT. The full variable domain, in which reference TRBV7-9 and TRBJ1-5 provide the parts outside the CDR3, is DTGVSQNPRHKITKRGQNVTFRCDPISEHNRLYWYRQTLGQGPEFLTYFQNEAQLEKSRLLSDRFSAERPKGSFSTLEIQRTEQGDSAMYLCASSLAGADNQPQHFGDGTRLSIL.

This clonotype was detected ten times or more. The rearrangement uses TRBV5-8 and TRBJ1-6; D might be TRBD1 (5 bases). The CDR3 is 15 residues long. Germline lookup yields CDR1 SGHTS and CDR2 YDEGEE. V was clipped by 5 bases and J by 0 bases, with 9 bases between them. CDR3 sequence (DNA): TGTGCCAGCAGACAGGAGAGCTCCTATAATTCACCCCTCCACTTT. This encodes CASRQESSYNSPLHF.

This chain connects TRBV10-3 to TRBJ1-1, with TRBD1 as a possible D gene (5 bases). The CDR3 spans 13 residues. V was clipped by 3 bases and J by 6 bases, with 11 bases between them. Germline values: CDR1 ENHRY, CDR2 SYGVKD. CDR3 residues: CAISDDSKSEAFF. DNA for the CDR3: TGTGCCATCAGTGATGACAGCAAATCTGAAGCTTTCTTT.

This clonotype was counted ten times or more. V usage is TRBV20-1 and J usage is TRBJ1-2; D is unclear. In germline, CDR1 is DFQATT, CDR2 SNEGSKA (reference sequence). V was clipped by 7 bases and J by 2 bases, with 11 bases between them. The CDR3 runs to 12 residues. CDR3 DNA sequence: TGCAGTGGGGAGGGTCAGAACTATGGCTACACCTTC. This gives the protein CSGEGQNYGYTF.

This clonotype was detected only a few times. The V gene is TRBV20-1, the J gene TRBJ2-3; TRBD1 aligns across 9 bases. Unmatched junction bases numbered 6, after V lost 3 bases and J lost 2 bases. Germline assignment: CDR1 DFQATT and CDR2 SNEGSKA (reference sequence). The CDR3 is made up of 15 amino acids. The CDR3 loop reads CSARPYRGLTDTQYF. CDR3 sequence (DNA): TGCAGTGCTAGGCCGTACAGGGGGCTCACAGATACGCAGTATTTT.